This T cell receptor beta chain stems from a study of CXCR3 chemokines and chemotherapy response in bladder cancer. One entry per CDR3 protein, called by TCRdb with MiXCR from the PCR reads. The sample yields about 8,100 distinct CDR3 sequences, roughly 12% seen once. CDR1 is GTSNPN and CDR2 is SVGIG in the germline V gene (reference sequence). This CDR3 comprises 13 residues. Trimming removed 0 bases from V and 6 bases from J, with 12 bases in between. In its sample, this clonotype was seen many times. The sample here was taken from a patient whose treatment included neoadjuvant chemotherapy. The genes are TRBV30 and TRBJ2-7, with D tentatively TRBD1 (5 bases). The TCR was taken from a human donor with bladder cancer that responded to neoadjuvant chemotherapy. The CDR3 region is CAWSVQEGSEQYF. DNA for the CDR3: TGTGCCTGGAGTGTACAGGAAGGGTCCGAGCAGTACTTC.